Following are 9 T cell receptor beta chains from one sample sequenced in a study of neurological immune-mediated disorders. TCRdb reanalysed the 5' RACE reads using MiXCR and keeps one entry per CDR3 protein. This sample has roughly 76,000 distinct CDR3 sequences, with approximately 3.3% found just once. Sequenced sample: PBMCs. These receptors originate from a woman aged 50 to 60 with multiple sclerosis.

At least ten counts were recorded for this clonotype. This chain links TRBV29-1 with TRBJ2-3; the D is unclear. V gave up 5 bases and J gave up 2 bases, with 14 bases separating them. CDR1 is SQVTM, CDR2 ANQGSEA, per germline. This CDR3 spans 14 amino acids. The CDR3 region is CSVLGVRSTDTQYF. The CDR3 DNA follows: TGCAGCGTTCTTGGAGTCCGGTCCACAGATACGCAGTATTTT.

At least ten counts were recorded for this clonotype. This chain links TRBV27 with TRBJ2-7; 10 bases agree with TRBD1. This CDR3 has 14 residues. J was trimmed by 6 bases and V by 3 bases; bases with no gene match: 5. Germline V CDR1 and CDR2: MNHEY, SMNVEV (reference sequence). CDR3 sequence: CASSFRDRGGEQYF. The CDR3 DNA reads TGTGCCAGCAGTTTTAGGGACAGGGGAGGCGAGCAGTACTTC.

This clonotype was picked up many times. The chain employs TRBV7-6 and TRBJ2-1; D ambiguous. Germline loops: CDR1 SGHVS, CDR2 FNYEAQ. There are 17 residues in the CDR3. V lost 1 base and J 0 bases, leaving 13 bases between the germline ends. Written as DNA, the CDR3 is TGTGCCAGCAGCTTAGAGGGCACCCCTCACTCCTACAATGAGCAGTTCTTC. Its translation: CASSLEGTPHSYNEQFF.

This clonotype was found many times. The CDR3 DNA is TGCAGTGCCTCATCCGGGACTAACTCCTACGAGCAGTACTTC. Protein: CSASSGTNSYEQYF. The chain links TRBV20-1 to TRBJ2-7; 7 bases agree with TRBD2. CDR1 is DFQATT and CDR2 is SNEGSKA in the germline V gene (reference sequence). Losses at the gene ends were 6 bases for V and 0 bases for J; bases not matched to a gene: 8. The length of the CDR3 is 14 residues.

The table lists this clonotype with many counts. The CDR3 reads CASTSQFSVNTEAFF. The CDR3 bases are TGTGCCAGCACCTCCCAGTTTTCCGTTAACACTGAAGCTTTCTTT. The V and J genes are TRBV12-3 or TRBV12-4 and TRBJ1-1; no clear D. V gave up 7 bases and J gave up 2 bases, with 17 bases separating them. The CDR3 extends over 15 amino acids.

This clonotype was recorded at least ten times. The V and J genes are TRBV20-1 and TRBJ2-7; D is possibly TRBD1 (5 bases). Per germline, CDR1 DFQATT and CDR2 SNEGSKA (reference sequence). V lost 3 bases and J 1 base, leaving 19 bases between the germline ends. This CDR3 is built from 16 residues. CDR3 protein: CSARGNRPDFSYEQYF. In DNA, the CDR3 is TGCAGTGCTAGGGGGAACAGGCCTGATTTTTCCTACGAGCAGTACTTC.

This clonotype was observed at least ten times. The chain couples TRBV3-1 to TRBJ2-7; TRBD1 might be the D (5 bases). The ends were cut back, 0 bases at V and 1 base at J, with 7 bases in the middle. The germline CDR1 and CDR2 sequences are LGHDT and YNNKEL (reference sequence). The CDR3 runs to 14 residues. The CDR3 reads CASSQDQGSYEQYF. The CDR3 nucleotides read TGTGCCAGCAGCCAAGATCAGGGATCCTACGAGCAGTACTTC.

The J gene is TRBJ1-3, the V gene TRBV10-2; D remains ambiguous. V lost 6 bases, J lost 0 bases, and 24 bases lay in between. CDR1 is WSHSY and CDR2 is SAAADI in the germline V gene. The CDR3 covers 19 residues. CDR3 amino acids: CASSPPRRWEPISGNTIYF. The CDR3 coding sequence is TGCGCCAGCAGCCCCCCTAGGAGGTGGGAGCCGATCTCTGGAAACACCATATATTTT.

This clonotype was seen ten or more times. The chain combines TRBV3-1 with TRBJ2-2; no firm D call. Germline values: CDR1 LGHDT, CDR2 YNNKEL (reference sequence). This CDR3 is built from 19 residues. V lost 0 bases to trimming and J lost 0 bases, with 17 bases between them. This CDR3 reads CASSQEPPLFWSNTGELFF. CDR3 sequence (DNA): TGTGCCAGCAGCCAAGAACCCCCACTGTTTTGGTCGAACACCGGGGAGCTGTTTTTT.